These 13 T cell receptor beta chains were all obtained from the same sample, sequenced in a study of T-cell reconstitution after alpha-beta-depleted transplantation in children. Unique molecular identifiers were incorporated into the prepared TCRbeta library. MiXCR, applied by TCRdb to the PCR reads, yields one record per CDR3 protein. This sample has 550,000 to 600,000 distinct CDR3 sequences, with 23% found just once. The sample was PBMCs, mostly from graft donor cells, taken 360 days after TCRalphabeta/CD19-depleted stem cell transplant. These TCRs come from a boy younger than two who had a stem cell transplant for acute myeloid leukemia, so the T cells may come from the graft donor.

There are a few counts of this clonotype. The J gene is TRBJ1-6, the V gene TRBV12-3 or TRBV12-4, with D unresolved. V was shortened by 3 bases and J by 10 bases, with 13 bases between the two germline ends. This CDR3 contains 14 residues. The CDR3 DNA reads as TGTGCCAGCAGTTTTAGTCCGGGCGGGTCACCCCTCCACTTT. It is translated as CASSFSPGGSPLHF.

The chain combines TRBV28 with TRBJ2-7; D might be TRBD2 (6 bases). The CDR3 runs 17 residues. V was shortened by 3 bases and J by 3 bases, with 21 bases between the two germline ends. Germline V gene sequence: CDR1 MDHEN, CDR2 SYDVKM. DNA for the CDR3: TGTGCCAGCAGTTTTGGATCCGGGACTCCTTTCTACTACGAGCAGTACGTC. Residues: CASSFGSGTPFYYEQYV.

The chain is built from TRBV5-1 and TRBJ2-2; the D is unclear. Germline V CDR1 and CDR2: SGHRS, YFSETQ. The CDR3 sequence is 13 residues long. V shed 4 bases and J shed 0 bases, with 4 bases lying between them. The CDR3 region has the DNA TGCGCCAGCAGCAAAACGAACACCGGGGAGCTGTTTTTT. It is translated as CASSKTNTGELFF.

The chain uses TRBV7-3 and TRBJ2-1; D may correspond to TRBD1 or TRBD2 (5 bases each). CDR3 length: 17 amino acids. Germline V CDR1 and CDR2: SGHTA, FQGTGA. Trimming cost V 2 bases and J 5 bases, with 19 bases left between them. This CDR3 reads CASSLLRRGDPHNEQFF. The CDR3 bases are TGTGCCAGCAGCTTACTGAGACGAGGGGATCCCCACAATGAGCAGTTCTTC. Full variable domain (missing parts from reference TRBV7-3 and TRBJ2-1): GAGVSQTPSNKVTEKGKYVELRCDPISGHTALYWYRQSLGQGPEFLIYFQGTGAADDSGLPNDRFFAVRPEGSVSTLKIQRTERGDSAVYLCASSLLRRGDPHNEQFFGPGTRLTVL.

The chain carries TRBV21-1 and TRBJ2-7. TRBV21-1 is labeled a pseudogene. The CDR3 contains 14 residues. CDR3 DNA sequence: TGTGCCAGCAGCAAGGTACATGTGCCCTACGAGCAGTACTTC. Its translation: CASSKVHVPYEQYF.

The chain recombines TRBV7-9 with TRBJ2-1; maybe TRBD1 (5 bases). The CDR3 runs 17 residues. Germline V gene sequence: CDR1 SEHNR, CDR2 FQNEAQ (reference sequence). The germline V and J ends were trimmed by 3 bases and 8 bases, with 23 bases remaining between them. The CDR3 is CASSFLVRWGAWDEQFF. In nucleotides, the CDR3 is TGTGCCAGCAGCTTCTTAGTTCGGTGGGGCGCATGGGATGAGCAGTTCTTC.

The gene calls are TRBV20-1 and TRBJ2-3, with TRBD1 matching 9 bases. V lost 4 bases and J lost 4; bases outside the gene matches: 6. From germline, CDR1 is DFQATT and CDR2 SNEGSKA (reference sequence). This CDR3 has 14 residues. The CDR3 DNA follows: TGCAGTGCTAAACAGGGGGCCGGGGCAGATACGCAGTATTTT. It codes for CSAKQGAGADTQYF.

This clonotype was counted ten times or more. This chain joins TRBV12-3 or TRBV12-4 and TRBJ2-7; D is unclear. This CDR3 comprises 11 residues. Trimming pared 10 bases from V and 4 bases from J, leaving 11 bases between. The CDR3 sequence: CATTDGYEQYV. The CDR3 region has the DNA TGTGCCACTACGGATGGGTACGAGCAGTACGTC.

At least ten counts were recorded for this clonotype. The V gene is TRBV28, the J gene TRBJ2-1; TRBD2 might be the D (6 bases). The V end lost 6 bases, the J end lost 6 bases, and 15 bases lay between the germline ends. CDR1 MDHEN and CDR2 SYDVKM come from the germline V gene. The CDR3 sequence is 14 residues long. The CDR3 protein is CASSPGGPSNEQFF. In DNA form, the CDR3 reads TGTGCCAGCAGCCCCGGGGGACCCAGCAATGAGCAGTTCTTC.

This clonotype has a handful of counts. CDR3 amino acids: CASSPRESYEQYV. In DNA form, the CDR3 reads TGTGCCAGCTCACCGAGGGAGTCCTACGAGCAGTACGTC. The rearrangement links TRBV18 to TRBJ2-7, with D perhaps matching TRBD2 (5 bases). CDR3 length equals 13 residues. Trimming removed 3 bases from V and 1 base from J, with 7 bases in between. Germline-derived CDR1 and CDR2 are KGHSH and LQKENI.

This clonotype appeared many times. The chain joins TRBV10-3 to TRBJ1-5, with unresolved D. Per the germline V gene, CDR1 is ENHRY and CDR2 is SYGVKD. V was shortened by 10 bases and J by 0 bases, with 16 bases between the two germline ends. The CDR3 is 15 residues long. CDR3 protein: CATESGDYSNQPQHF. The CDR3 nucleotides are TGTGCCACCGAGTCCGGGGATTATAGCAATCAGCCCCAGCATTTT.

The gene calls are TRBV19 and TRBJ2-3; D unresolved. There are 16 residues in the CDR3. Germline V gene sequence: CDR1 LNHDA, CDR2 SQIVND (reference sequence). The V end was cut by 0 bases, the J end by 0 bases, with 10 bases between. CDR3 region: CASSIDRSPSTDTQYF. The CDR3 DNA reads TGTGCCAGTAGTATAGATCGATCACCTAGCACAGATACGCAGTATTTT.

This sequence joins TRBV20-1 and TRBJ1-3; no definite D call. Germline values: CDR1 DFQATT, CDR2 SNEGSKA (reference sequence). The CDR3 is 15 residues long. Between the trimmed V and J ends, which lost 2 bases and 4 bases, there was a span of 15 bases. The CDR3 sequence: CSARNLRDAGNTIYF. As DNA, the CDR3 is TGCAGTGCTAGAAATTTAAGGGATGCAGGAAACACCATATATTTT.